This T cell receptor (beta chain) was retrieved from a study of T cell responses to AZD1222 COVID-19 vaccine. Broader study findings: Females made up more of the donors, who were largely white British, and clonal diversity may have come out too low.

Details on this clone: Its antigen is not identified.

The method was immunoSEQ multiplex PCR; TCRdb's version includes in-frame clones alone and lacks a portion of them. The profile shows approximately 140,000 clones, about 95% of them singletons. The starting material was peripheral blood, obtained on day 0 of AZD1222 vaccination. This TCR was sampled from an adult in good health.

The CDR3, as DNA: TGTGCCAGCAGCGTAGGTCTTAATGAGGGGCAGAACACTGAAGCTTTCTTT. This codes for CASSVGLNEGQNTEAFF. J is TRBJ1-1 and V is TRBV9, with D perhaps matching TRBD1 (5 bases). Deletions cut 0 bases from V and 1 base from J, with 16 bases between. The CDR3 is 17 residues long. Germline V CDR1 and CDR2: SGDLS, YYNGEE.